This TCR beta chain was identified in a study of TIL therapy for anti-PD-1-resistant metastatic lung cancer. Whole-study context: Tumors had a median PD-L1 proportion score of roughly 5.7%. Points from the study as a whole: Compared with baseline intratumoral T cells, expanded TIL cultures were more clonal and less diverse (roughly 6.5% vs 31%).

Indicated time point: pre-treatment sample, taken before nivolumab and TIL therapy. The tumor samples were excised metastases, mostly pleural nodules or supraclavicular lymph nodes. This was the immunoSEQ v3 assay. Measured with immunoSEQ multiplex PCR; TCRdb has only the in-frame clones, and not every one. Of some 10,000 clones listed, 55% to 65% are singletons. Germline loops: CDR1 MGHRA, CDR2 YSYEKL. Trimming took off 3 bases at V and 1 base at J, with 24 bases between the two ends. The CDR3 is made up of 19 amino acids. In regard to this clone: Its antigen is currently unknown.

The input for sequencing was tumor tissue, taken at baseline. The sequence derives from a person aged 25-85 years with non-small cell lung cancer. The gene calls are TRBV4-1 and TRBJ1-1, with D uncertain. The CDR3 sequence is CASSQAFGAAGPRNTEAFF. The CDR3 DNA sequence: TGCGCCAGCAGCCAGGCCTTTGGTGCGGCGGGCCCGCGGAACACTGAAGCTTTCTTT.